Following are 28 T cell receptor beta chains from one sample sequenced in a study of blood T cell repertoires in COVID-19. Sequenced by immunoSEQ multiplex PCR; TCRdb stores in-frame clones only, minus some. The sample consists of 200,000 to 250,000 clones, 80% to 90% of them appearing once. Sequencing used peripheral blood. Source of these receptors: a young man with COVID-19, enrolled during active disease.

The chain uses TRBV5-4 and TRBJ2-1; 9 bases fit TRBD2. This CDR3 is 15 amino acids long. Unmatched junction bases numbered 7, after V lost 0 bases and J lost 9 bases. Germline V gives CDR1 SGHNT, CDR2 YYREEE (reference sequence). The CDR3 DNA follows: TGTGCCAGCAGCTTGGGTGGCGGGAGGGCCCTTGAGCAGTTCTTC. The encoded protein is CASSLGGGRALEQFF. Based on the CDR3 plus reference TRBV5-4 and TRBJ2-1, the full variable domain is ETGVTQSPTHLIKTRGQQVTLRCSSQSGHNTVSWYQQALGQGPQFIFQYYREEENGRGNFPPRFSGLQFPNYSSELNVNALELDDSALYLCASSLGGGRALEQFFGPGTRLTVL.

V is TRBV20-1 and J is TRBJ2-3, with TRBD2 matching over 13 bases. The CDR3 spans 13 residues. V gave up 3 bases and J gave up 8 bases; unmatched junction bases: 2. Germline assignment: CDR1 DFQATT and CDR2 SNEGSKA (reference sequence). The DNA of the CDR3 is TGCAGTGCTAGTGGACTAGCGGGGGTTACGCAGTATTTT. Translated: CSASGLAGVTQYF.

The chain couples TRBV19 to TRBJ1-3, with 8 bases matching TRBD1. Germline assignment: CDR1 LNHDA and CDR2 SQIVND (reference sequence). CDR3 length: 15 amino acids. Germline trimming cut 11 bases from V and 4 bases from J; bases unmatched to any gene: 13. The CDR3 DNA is TGTGCCGTAAAACCAACAGGGGGTATCGGAAACACCATATATTTT. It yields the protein CAVKPTGGIGNTIYF.

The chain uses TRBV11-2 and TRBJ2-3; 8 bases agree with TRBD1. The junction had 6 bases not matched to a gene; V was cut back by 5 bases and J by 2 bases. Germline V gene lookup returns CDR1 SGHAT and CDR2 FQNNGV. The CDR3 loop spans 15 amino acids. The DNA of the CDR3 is TGTGCCAGCAGCCAAGGGACAGGAGTCACAGATACGCAGTATTTT. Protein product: CASSQGTGVTDTQYF.

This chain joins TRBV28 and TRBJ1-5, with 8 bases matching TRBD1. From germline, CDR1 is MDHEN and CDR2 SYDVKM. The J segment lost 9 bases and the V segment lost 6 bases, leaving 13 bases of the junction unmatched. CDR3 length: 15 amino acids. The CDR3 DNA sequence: TGTGCCAGCAGCCTCGGACAGGGCCCAAGGGGGCCCCAGCATTTT. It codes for CASSLGQGPRGPQHF.

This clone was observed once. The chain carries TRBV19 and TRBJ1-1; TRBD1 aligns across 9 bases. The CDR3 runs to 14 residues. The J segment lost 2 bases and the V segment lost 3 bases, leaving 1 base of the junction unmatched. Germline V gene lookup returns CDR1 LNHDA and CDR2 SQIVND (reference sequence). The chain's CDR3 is CASSMGQGNTEAFF. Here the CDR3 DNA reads TGTGCCAGTAGTATGGGACAGGGAAACACTGAAGCTTTCTTT. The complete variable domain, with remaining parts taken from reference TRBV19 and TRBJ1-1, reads DGGITQSPKYLFRKEGQNVTLSCEQNLNHDAMYWYRQDPGQGLRLIYYSQIVNDFQKGDIAEGYSVSREKKESFPLTVTSAQKNPTAFYLCASSMGQGNTEAFFGQGTRLTVV.

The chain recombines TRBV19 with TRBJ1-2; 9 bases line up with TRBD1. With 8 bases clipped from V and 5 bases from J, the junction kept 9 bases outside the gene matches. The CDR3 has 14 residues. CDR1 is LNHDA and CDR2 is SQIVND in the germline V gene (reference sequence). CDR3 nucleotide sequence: TGTGCCAGTCGCACAGGGGGCGTTTATTATGGCTACACCTTC. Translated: CASRTGGVYYGYTF.

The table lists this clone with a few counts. CDR3 protein: CASSRGTGTEAFF. In DNA, the CDR3 is TGTGCCAGCTCACGCGGGACGGGGACTGAAGCTTTCTTT. This chain connects TRBV18 to TRBJ1-1; TRBD1 might be the D (5 bases). The V end was cut by 4 bases, the J end by 5 bases, with 11 bases between. The germline V gene encodes CDR1 KGHSH and CDR2 LQKENI. The CDR3 totals 13 residues.

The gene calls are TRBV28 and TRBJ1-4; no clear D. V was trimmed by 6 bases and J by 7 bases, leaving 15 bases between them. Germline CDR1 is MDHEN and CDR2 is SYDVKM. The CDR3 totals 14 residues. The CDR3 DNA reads TGTGCCAGCAGCTCAACCGGAGCGGGTGAAAAACTGTTTTTT. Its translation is CASSSTGAGEKLFF.

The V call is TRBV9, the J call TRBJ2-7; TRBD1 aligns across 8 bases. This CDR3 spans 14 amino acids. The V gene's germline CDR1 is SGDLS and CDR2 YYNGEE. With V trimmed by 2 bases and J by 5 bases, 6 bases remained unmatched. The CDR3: CASSVGQAVHEQYF. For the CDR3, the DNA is TGTGCCAGCAGCGTGGGACAGGCCGTCCACGAGCAGTACTTC. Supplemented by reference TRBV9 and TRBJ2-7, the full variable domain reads DSGVTQTPKHLITATGQRVTLRCSPRSGDLSVYWYQQSLDQGLQFLIQYYNGEERAKGNILERFSAQQFPDLHSELNLSSLELGDSALYFCASSVGQAVHEQYFGPGTRLTVT.

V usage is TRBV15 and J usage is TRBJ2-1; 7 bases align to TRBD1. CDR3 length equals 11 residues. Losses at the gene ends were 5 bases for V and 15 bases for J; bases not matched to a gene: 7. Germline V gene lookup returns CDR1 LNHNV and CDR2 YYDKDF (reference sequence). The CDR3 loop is CATSLTGQRFF. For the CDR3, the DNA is TGTGCCACCAGCTTAACGGGACAGCGGTTCTTC. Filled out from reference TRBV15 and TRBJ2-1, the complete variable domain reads DAMVIQNPRYQVTQFGKPVTLSCSQTLNHNVMYWYQQKSSQAPKLLFHYYDKDFNNEADTPDNFQSRRPNTSFCFLDIRSPGLGDTAMYLCATSLTGQRFFGPGTRLTVL.

CDR3 nucleotide sequence: TGTGCCAGTAGCACAGGGTGGAGCACTGAAGCTTTCTTT. Translated: CASSTGWSTEAFF. The chain combines TRBV19 with TRBJ1-1; a possible D gene is TRBD1 (6 bases). Germline V gene lookup returns CDR1 LNHDA and CDR2 SQIVND (reference sequence). Trimming removed 6 bases from V and 4 bases from J, with 12 bases in between. The CDR3 has 13 residues.

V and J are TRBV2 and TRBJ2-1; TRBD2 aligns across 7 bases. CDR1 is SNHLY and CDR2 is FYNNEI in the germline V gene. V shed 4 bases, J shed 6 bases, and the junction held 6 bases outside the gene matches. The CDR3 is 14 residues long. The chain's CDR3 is CASSGEGWPNEQFF. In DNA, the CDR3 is TGTGCCAGCAGTGGGGAGGGCTGGCCCAATGAGCAGTTCTTC.

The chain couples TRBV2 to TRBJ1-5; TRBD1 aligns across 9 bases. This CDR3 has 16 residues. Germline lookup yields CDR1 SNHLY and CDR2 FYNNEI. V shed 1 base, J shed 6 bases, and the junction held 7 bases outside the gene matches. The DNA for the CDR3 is TGTGCCAGCAGTGAAGTTCCTGGACAGGGGAGTCAGCCCCAGCATTTT. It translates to CASSEVPGQGSQPQHF.

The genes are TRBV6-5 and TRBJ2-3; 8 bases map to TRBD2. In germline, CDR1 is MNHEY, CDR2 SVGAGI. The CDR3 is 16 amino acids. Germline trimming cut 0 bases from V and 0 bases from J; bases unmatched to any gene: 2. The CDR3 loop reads CASSYSRGASTDTQYF. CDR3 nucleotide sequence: TGTGCCAGCAGTTACTCGCGGGGGGCTAGCACAGATACGCAGTATTTT.

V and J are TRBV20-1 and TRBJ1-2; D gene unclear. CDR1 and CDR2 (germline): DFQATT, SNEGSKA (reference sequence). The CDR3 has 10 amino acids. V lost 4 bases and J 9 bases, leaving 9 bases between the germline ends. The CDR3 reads CSAIGSSYTF. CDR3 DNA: TGCAGTGCTATTGGGAGTAGCTACACCTTC.

The CDR3 nucleotides read TGCGCCAGCAGCTGGACTAGCGGGAGACAAGAGACCCAGTACTTC. This codes for CASSWTSGRQETQYF. V gene TRBV5-1 combines with J gene TRBJ2-5, with 13 positions matching TRBD2. Per the germline V gene, CDR1 is SGHRS and CDR2 is YFSETQ. CDR3 length equals 15 residues. The V and J ends lost 3 bases and 2 bases, in that order; junction bases with no gene match: 1.

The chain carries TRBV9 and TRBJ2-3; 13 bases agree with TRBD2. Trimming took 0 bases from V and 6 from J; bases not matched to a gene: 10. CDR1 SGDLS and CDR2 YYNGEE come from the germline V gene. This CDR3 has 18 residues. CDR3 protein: CASSVGATSGGAWDTQYF. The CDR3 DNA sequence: TGTGCCAGCAGCGTAGGAGCAACTAGCGGGGGGGCCTGGGATACGCAGTATTTT. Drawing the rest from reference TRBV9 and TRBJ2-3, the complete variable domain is DSGVTQTPKHLITATGQRVTLRCSPRSGDLSVYWYQQSLDQGLQFLIQYYNGEERAKGNILERFSAQQFPDLHSELNLSSLELGDSALYFCASSVGATSGGAWDTQYFGPGTRLTVL.

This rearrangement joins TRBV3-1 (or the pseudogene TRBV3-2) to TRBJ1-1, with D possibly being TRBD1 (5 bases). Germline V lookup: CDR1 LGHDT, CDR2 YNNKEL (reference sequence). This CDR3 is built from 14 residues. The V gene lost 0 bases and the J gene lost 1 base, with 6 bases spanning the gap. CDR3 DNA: TGTGCCAGCAGCCAAGACGACAGGAACACTGAAGCTTTCTTT. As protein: CASSQDDRNTEAFF.

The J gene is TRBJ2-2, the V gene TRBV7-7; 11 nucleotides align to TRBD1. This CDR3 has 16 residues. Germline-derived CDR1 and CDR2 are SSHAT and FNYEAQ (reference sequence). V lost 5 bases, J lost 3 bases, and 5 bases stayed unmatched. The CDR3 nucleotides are TGTGCCAGCAGCGATGGGACAGGGGGATACACCGGGGAGCTGTTTTTT. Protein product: CASSDGTGGYTGELFF.

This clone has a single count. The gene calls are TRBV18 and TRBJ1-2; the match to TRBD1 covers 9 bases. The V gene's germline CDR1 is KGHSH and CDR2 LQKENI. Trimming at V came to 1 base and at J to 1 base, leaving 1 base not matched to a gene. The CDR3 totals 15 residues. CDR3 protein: CASSPRQGDNYGYTF. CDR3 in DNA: TGTGCCAGCTCACCACGACAGGGGGATAACTATGGCTACACCTTC.

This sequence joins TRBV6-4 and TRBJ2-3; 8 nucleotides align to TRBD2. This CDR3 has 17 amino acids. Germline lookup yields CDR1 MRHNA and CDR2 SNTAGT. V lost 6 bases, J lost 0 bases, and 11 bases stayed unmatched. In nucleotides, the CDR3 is TGTGCCAGCAGAAAACAGCGGGGGCGATCTAGCACAGATACGCAGTATTTT. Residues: CASRKQRGRSSTDTQYF.

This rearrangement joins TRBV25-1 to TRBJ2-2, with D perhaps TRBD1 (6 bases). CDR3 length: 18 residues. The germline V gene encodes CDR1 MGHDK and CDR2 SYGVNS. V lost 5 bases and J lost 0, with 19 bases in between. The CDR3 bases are TGTGCCAGCAGTCGTTTCTTGACAGGCCTAACGAACACCGGGGAGCTGTTTTTT. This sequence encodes CASSRFLTGLTNTGELFF.

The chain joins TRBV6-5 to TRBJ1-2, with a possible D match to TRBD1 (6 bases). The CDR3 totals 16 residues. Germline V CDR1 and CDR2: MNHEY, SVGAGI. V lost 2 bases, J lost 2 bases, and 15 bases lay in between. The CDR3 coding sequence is TGTGCCAGCAGTTACGAATGGGGGGGCCTAAACTATGGCTACACCTTC. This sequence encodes CASSYEWGGLNYGYTF.

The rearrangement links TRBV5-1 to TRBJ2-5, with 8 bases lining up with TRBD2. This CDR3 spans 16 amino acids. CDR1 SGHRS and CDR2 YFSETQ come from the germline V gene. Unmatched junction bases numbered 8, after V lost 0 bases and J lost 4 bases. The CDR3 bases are TGCGCCAGCAGCTTGGCCCCTGGACTAGCTGGAGAGACCCAGTACTTC. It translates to CASSLAPGLAGETQYF.

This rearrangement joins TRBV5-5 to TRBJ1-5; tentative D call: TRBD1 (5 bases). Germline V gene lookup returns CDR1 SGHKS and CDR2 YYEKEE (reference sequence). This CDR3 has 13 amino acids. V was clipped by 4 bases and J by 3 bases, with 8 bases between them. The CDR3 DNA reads TGTGCCAGCAGCCAGGGTTTCAATCAGCCCCAGCATTTT. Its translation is CASSQGFNQPQHF. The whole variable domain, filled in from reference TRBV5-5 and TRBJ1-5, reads DAGVTQSPTHLIKTRGQQVTLRCSPISGHKSVSWYQQVLGQGPQFIFQYYEKEERGRGNFPDRFSARQFPNYSSELNVNALLLGDSALYLCASSQGFNQPQHFGDGTRLSIL.

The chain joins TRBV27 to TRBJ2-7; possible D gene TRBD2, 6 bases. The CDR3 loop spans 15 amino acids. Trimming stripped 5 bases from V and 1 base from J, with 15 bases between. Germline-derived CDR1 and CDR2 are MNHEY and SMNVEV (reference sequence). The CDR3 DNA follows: TGTGCCAGCAGTCCCAGGAGGGGTAGTTCCTACGAGCAGTACTTC. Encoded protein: CASSPRRGSSYEQYF.

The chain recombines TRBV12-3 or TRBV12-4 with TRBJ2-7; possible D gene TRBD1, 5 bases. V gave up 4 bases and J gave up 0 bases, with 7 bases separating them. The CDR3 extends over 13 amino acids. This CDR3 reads CASSYRSSYEQYF. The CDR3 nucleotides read TGTGCCAGCAGTTACAGGAGCTCCTACGAGCAGTACTTC.